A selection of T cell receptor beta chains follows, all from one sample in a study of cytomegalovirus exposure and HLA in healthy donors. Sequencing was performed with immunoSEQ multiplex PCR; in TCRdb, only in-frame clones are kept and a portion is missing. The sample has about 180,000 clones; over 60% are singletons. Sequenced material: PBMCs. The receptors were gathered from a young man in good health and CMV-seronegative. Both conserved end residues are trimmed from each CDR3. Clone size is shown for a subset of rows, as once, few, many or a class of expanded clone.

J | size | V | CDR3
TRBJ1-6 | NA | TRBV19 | ASSISGRTYNSPLH
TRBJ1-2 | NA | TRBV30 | AWSLSKPHGYT
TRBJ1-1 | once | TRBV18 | ASSPTSRDTEAF
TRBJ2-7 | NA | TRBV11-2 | ASSLGAGYGSYEQY
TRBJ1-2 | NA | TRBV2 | ASSEALRDRGRGYT
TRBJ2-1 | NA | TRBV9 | ASSGPWGVTYNEQF
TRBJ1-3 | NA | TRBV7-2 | ASSLGLRAAGYGNTIY
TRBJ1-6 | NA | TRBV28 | ASSYTGTADNSPLH
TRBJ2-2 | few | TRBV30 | AWSTRSGTGELF
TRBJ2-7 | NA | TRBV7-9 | ASSQGSSYEQY
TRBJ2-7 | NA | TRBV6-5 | ASSYPGQGPYEQY
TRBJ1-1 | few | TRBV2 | AGALNTEAF
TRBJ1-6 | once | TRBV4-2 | ASSQDTEKSSPLH
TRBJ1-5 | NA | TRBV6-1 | ASSDLGLLRQNSNQPQH
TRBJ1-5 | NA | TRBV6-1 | ASSWGGGENQPQH
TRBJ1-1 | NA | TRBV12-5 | ASGLGGVNTEAF
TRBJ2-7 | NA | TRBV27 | ASSRANSGQPYEQY
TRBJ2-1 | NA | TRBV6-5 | ASSYWREGNNEQF
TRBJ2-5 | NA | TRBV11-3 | ASSQTQGQETQY
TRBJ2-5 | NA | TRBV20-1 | SASEGETQY
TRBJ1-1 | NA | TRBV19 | ASTRGQGVPEAF